A selection of T cell receptor beta chains follows, all from one sample in a study of blood T cell repertoires in COVID-19. TCRdb's table, derived via immunoSEQ multiplex PCR, lists solely in-frame clones and lacks some. The data contain around 310,000 clones, 85% to 90% of them singletons. The sequencing sample was made of peripheral blood. These TCRs come from a woman between 40 and 55 years old with COVID-19, enrolled during active disease. The CDR3 runs from the conserved cysteine through the conserved F or W. D genes are given only for firm matches. Expanded clones get a size class; other rows say once, few or many, or leave the size out.

.,TRBV19,.,TRBJ1-2,CASSMDSPYYGYTF,TGTGCCAGTAGTATGGACAGCCCCTACTATGGCTACACCTTC
.,TRBV30,.,TRBJ1-2,CAWTGRRNYGYTF,TGTGCCTGGACGGGCAGGAGGAACTATGGCTACACCTTC
TRBD1,TRBV10-3,once,TRBJ2-1,CATRTGGDGREQFF,TGTGCCACTCGGACAGGGGGCGATGGGCGTGAGCAGTTCTTC
.,TRBV7-3,.,TRBJ2-2,CASSLSGNTGELFF,TGTGCCAGCAGCTTAAGCGGGAACACCGGGGAGCTGTTTTTT
.,TRBV6-6,.,TRBJ2-7,CASSYLNLQNF,TGTGCCAGCAGTTACTTAAATCTGCAGAACTTC
.,TRBV5-1,.,TRBJ1-2,CASSLDGQLSYGYTF,TGCGCCAGCAGCTTGGATGGACAGCTCTCCTATGGCTACACCTTC
.,TRBV6-1,.,TRBJ1-4,CASSDPGGTGREKLFF,TGTGCCAGCAGTGACCCGGGAGGGACCGGGCGGGAAAAACTGTTTTTT
TRBD1,TRBV6-5,.,TRBJ1-2,CASNTGGAFGYTF,TGTGCCAGCAACACAGGGGGCGCATTTGGCTACACCTTC
.,TRBV9,.,TRBJ2-3,CASSPTGTDTQYF,TGTGCCAGCAGCCCGACAGGCACAGATACGCAGTATTTT
.,TRBV3-1/TRBV3-2,.,TRBJ2-1,CASSRANEQFF,TGTGCCAGCAGCCGGGCCAATGAGCAGTTCTTC
.,TRBV5-1,.,TRBJ2-3,CASSGGLAVSTDTQYF,TGCGCCAGCAGCGGGGGGCTAGCGGTGAGCACAGATACGCAGTATTTT
TRBD1,TRBV6-6,.,TRBJ1-4,CASDDRGGNEKLFF,TGTGCCAGCGATGACAGGGGAGGGAATGAAAAACTGTTTTTT
.,TRBV5-1,.,TRBJ2-2,CASSMDRVPVGELFF,TGCGCCAGCAGCATGGACCGGGTCCCAGTAGGGGAGCTGTTTTTT
.,TRBV5-5,.,TRBJ1-1,CASSLAPGLNTEAFF,TGTGCCAGCAGCTTGGCTCCGGGGTTGAACACTGAAGCTTTCTTT
TRBD1,TRBV28,.,TRBJ1-2,CASSSTGGDYGYTF,TGTGCCAGCAGTTCGACAGGGGGCGACTATGGCTACACCTTC
.,TRBV7-6,.,TRBJ1-3,CASSLGPILTGNTIYF,TGTGCCAGCAGCTTAGGGCCCATTCTCACTGGAAACACCATATATTTT
.,TRBV27,.,TRBJ1-5,CASSLLGQGPNQPQHF,TGTGCCAGCAGTTTATTGGGGCAGGGTCCCAATCAGCCCCAGCATTTT
TRBD2,TRBV11-2,.,TRBJ2-5,CASSLGTSPAETQYF,TGTGCCAGCAGCTTAGGGACTAGCCCCGCAGAGACCCAGTACTTC
.,TRBV15,.,TRBJ2-2,CATSSEVGAGELFF,TGTGCCACCAGCTCCGAGGTCGGGGCCGGGGAGCTGTTTTTT
TRBD2,TRBV27,few,TRBJ2-3,CASTQELAGDGTDTQYF,TGTGCCAGCACCCAGGAACTAGCGGGAGACGGTACAGATACGCAGTATTTT
.,TRBV30,.,TRBJ1-3,CAWSLGSVIYF,TGTGCCTGGAGCCTCGGTAGCGTCATATATTTT
TRBD1,TRBV28,.,TRBJ2-7,CASSPPPGQTLSYEQYF,TGTGCCAGCAGCCCTCCTCCGGGACAGACCCTTTCCTACGAGCAGTACTTC
TRBD1,TRBV7-9,.,TRBJ1-2,CASSDTGTGSGGYTF,TGTGCCAGCAGCGATACCGGGACAGGGTCGGGTGGCTACACCTTC
.,TRBV5-1,.,TRBJ2-7,CASSQAPGYSSYEQYF,TGCGCCAGCAGCCAGGCCCCGGGGTACAGCTCCTACGAGCAGTACTTC
TRBD1,TRBV27,.,TRBJ2-7,CASSLSGQGAYEQYF,TGTGCCAGCAGTTTATCAGGACAGGGGGCCTACGAGCAGTACTTC